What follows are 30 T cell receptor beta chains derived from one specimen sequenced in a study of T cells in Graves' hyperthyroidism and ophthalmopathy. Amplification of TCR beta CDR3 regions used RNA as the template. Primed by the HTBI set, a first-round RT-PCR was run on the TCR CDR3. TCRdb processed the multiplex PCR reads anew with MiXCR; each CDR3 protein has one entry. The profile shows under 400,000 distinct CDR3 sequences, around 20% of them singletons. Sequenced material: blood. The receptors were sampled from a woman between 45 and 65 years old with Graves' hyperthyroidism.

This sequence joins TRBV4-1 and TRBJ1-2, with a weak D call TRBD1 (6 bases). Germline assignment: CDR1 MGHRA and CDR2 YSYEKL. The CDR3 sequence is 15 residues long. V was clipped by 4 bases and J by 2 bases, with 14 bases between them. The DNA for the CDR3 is TGCGCCAGCAGCCTTCCCGAGGGGGGGAACTATGGCTACACCTTC. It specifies CASSLPEGGNYGYTF.

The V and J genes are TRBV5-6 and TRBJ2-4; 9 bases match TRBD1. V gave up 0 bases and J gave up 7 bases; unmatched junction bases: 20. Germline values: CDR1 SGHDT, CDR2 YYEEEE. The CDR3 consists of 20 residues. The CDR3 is CASSLVHEITRDREGNIQYF. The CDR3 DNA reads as TGTGCCAGCAGCTTGGTCCATGAAATAACTCGGGACAGGGAGGGGAACATTCAGTACTTC.

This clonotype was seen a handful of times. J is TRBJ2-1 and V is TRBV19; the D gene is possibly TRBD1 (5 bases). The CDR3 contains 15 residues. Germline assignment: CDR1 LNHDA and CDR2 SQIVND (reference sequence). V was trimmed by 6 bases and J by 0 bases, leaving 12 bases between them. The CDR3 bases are TGTGCCAGTAGAGAGGACACCAACTCCTACAATGAGCAGTTCTTC. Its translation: CASREDTNSYNEQFF.

The CDR3 coding sequence is TGTGCCAGCAGTCCAACGGACAGGGGGCCATCTGTTAATTCACCCCTCCACTTT. Its translation: CASSPTDRGPSVNSPLHF. This chain links TRBV6-1 with TRBJ1-6; 11 nucleotides line up with TRBD1. The CDR3 covers 18 residues. CDR1 and CDR2 (germline): MNHNS, SASEGT. The J segment lost 6 bases and the V segment lost 5 bases, leaving 12 bases of the junction unmatched.

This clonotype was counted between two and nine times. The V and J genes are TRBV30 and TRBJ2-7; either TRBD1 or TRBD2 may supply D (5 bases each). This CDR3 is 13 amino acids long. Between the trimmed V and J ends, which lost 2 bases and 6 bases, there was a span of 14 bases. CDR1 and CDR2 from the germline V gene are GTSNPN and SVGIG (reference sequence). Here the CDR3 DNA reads TGTGCCTGGAGTCGGGACGCCGTCGGCGAGCAGTACTTC. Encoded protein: CAWSRDAVGEQYF.

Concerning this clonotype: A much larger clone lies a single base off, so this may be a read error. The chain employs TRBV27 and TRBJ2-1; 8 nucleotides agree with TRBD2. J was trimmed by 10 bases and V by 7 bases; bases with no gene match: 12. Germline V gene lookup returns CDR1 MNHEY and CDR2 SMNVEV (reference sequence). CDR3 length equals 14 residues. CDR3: CASTPGGESYEQFF. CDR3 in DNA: TGTGCCAGCACACCGGGGGGGGAGTCCTACGAGCAGTTCTTC.

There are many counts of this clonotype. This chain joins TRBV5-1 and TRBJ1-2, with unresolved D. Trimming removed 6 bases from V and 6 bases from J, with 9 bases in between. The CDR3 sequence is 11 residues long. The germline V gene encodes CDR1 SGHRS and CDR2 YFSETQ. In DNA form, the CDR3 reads TGCGCCAGCAAGGAGGTCCATGGCTACACCTTC. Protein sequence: CASKEVHGYTF.

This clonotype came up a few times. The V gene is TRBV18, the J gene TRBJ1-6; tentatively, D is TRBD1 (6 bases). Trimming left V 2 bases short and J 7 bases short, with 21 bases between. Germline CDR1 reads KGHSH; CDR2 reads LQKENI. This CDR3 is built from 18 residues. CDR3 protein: CASSPSDSGPWSNSPLHF. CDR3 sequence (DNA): TGTGCCAGCTCACCATCGGACAGCGGGCCGTGGTCGAATTCACCCCTCCACTTT.

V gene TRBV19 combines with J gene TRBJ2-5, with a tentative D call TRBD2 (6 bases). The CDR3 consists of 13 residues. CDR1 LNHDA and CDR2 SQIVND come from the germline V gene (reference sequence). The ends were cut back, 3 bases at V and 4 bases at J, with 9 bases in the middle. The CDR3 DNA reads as TGTGCCAGTAGTATCGCCGGGAGAGAGACCCAGTACTTC. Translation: CASSIAGRETQYF.

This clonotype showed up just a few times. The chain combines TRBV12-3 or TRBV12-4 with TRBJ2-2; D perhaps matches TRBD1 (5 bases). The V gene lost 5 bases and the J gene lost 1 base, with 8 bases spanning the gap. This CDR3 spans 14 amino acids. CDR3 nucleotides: TGTGCCAGCAGTAAACAGGAGAACACCGGGGAGCTGTTTTTT. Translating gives CASSKQENTGELFF.

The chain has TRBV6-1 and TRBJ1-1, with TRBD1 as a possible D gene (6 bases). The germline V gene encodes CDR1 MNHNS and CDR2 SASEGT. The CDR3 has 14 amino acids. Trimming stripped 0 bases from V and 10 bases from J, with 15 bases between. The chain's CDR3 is CASSEAVTGSRAFF. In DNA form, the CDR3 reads TGTGCCAGCAGTGAAGCTGTAACAGGGTCCCGAGCTTTCTTT.

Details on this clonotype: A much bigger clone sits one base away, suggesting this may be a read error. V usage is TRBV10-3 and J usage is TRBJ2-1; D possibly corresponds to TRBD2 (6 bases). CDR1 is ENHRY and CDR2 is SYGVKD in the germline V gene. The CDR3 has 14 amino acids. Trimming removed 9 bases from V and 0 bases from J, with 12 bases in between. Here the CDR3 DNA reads TGTGCCATTTCGGGCGGGACCTCCTACAATGAGCAGTTCTTC. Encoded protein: CAISGGTSYNEQFF.

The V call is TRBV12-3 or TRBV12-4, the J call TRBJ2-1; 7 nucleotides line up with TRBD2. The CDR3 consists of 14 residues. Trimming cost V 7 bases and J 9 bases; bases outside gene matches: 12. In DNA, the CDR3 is TGTGCCAGCACCGCGGCACTAGCGATAGGTGAGCAGTTCTTC. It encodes CASTAALAIGEQFF.

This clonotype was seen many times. The CDR3 spells CASRPRDTDTQYF. The CDR3, as DNA: TGTGCCAGCAGACCACGTGACACAGATACGCAGTATTTT. J is TRBJ2-3 and V is TRBV7-8; no clear D gene. This CDR3 region has 13 residues. Deletions cut 6 bases from V and 2 bases from J, with 9 bases between. Germline values: CDR1 SGHVS, CDR2 FQNEAQ.

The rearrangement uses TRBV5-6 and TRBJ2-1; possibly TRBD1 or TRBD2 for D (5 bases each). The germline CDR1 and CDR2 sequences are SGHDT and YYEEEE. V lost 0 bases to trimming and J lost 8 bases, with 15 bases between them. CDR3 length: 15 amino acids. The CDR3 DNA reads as TGTGCCAGCAGCTTGGGGGGGATAAGGGGCGATGAGCAGTTCTTC. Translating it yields CASSLGGIRGDEQFF.

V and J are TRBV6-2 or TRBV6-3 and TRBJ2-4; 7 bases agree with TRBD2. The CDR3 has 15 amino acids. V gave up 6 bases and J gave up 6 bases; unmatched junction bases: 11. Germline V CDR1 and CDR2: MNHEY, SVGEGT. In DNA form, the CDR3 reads TGTGCCAGCAGAAGGGGCGGGAGCGGCGTAAACATTCAGTACTTC. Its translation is CASRRGGSGVNIQYF.

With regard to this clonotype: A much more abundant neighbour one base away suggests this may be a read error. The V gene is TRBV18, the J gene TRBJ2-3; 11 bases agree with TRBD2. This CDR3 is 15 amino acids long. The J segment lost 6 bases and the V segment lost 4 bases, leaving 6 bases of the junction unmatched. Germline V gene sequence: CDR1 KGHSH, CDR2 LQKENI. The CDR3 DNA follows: TGTGCCAGCTCACACTTAGCGGGAGGGCGGGATACGCAGTATTTT. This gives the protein CASSHLAGGRDTQYF. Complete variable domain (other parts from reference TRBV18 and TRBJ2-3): NAGVMQNPRHLVRRRGQEARLRCSPMKGHSHVYWYRQLPEEGLKFMVYLQKENIIDESGMPKERFSAEFPKEGPSILRIQQVVRGDSAAYFCASSHLAGGRDTQYFGPGTRLTVL.

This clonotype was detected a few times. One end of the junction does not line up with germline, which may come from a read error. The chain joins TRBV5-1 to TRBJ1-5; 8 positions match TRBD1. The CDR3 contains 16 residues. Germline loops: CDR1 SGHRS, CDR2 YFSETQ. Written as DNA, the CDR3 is TGTGCCAGCAGCTTGACAGGGGAAGGGGGCCATCAGCCCCAGCATTTT. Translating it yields CASSLTGEGGHQPQHF.

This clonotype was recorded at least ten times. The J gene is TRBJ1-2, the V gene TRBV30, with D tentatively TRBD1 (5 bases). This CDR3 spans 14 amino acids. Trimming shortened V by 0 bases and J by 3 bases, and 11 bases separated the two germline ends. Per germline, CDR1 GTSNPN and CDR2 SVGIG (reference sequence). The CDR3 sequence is CAWSVLRDHYGYTF. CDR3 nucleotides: TGTGCCTGGAGTGTACTCAGGGATCACTATGGCTACACCTTC.

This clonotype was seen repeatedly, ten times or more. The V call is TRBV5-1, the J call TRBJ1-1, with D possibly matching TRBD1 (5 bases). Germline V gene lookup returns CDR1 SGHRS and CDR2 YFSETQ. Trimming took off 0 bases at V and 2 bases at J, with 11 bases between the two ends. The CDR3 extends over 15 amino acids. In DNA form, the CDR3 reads TGCGCCAGCAGCTTGGACGGCAGGACAAACACTGAAGCTTTCTTT. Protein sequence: CASSLDGRTNTEAFF. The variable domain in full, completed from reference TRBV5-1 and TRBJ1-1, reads KAGVTQTPRYLIKTRGQQVTLSCSPISGHRSVSWYQQTPGQGLQFLFEYFSETQRNKGNFPGRFSGRQFSNSRSEMNVSTLELGDSALYLCASSLDGRTNTEAFFGQGTRLTVV.

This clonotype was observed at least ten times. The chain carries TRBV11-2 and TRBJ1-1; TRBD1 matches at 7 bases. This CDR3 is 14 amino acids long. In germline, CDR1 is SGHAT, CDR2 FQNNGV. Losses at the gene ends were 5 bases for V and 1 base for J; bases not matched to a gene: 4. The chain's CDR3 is CASSLGQENTEAFF. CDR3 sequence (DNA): TGTGCCAGCAGCCTCGGACAGGAGAACACTGAAGCTTTCTTT.

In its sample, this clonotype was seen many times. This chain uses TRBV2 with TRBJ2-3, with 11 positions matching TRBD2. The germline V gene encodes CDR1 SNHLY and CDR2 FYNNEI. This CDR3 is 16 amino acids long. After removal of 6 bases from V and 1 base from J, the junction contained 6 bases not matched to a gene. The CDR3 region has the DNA TGTGCCAGCAGACTCCTAGCGGGGGGACGCACAGATACGCAGTATTTT. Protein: CASRLLAGGRTDTQYF.

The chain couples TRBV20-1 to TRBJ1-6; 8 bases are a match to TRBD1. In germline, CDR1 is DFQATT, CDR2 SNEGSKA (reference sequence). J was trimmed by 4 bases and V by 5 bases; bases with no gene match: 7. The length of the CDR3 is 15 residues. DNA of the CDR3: TGCAGTGCTCCGGACAGGGCCTTTTATAATTCACCCCTCCACTTT. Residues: CSAPDRAFYNSPLHF.

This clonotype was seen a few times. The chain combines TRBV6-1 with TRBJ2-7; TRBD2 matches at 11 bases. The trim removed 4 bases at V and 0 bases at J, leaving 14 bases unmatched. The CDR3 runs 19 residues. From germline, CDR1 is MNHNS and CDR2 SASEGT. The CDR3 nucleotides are TGTGCCAGCAGTGCAAACCTAGGACTAGCGGGCCGACTCTCCTACGAGCAGTACTTC. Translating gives CASSANLGLAGRLSYEQYF.

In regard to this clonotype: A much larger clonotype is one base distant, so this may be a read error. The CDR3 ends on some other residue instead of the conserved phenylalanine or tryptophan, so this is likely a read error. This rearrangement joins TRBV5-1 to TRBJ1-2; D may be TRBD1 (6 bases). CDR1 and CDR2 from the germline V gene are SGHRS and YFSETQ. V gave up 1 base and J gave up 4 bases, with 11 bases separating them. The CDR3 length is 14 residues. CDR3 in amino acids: CASSLSGQTYGYTL. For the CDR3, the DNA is TGCGCCAGCAGCTTGTCTGGACAGACCTATGGCTACACCCTC.

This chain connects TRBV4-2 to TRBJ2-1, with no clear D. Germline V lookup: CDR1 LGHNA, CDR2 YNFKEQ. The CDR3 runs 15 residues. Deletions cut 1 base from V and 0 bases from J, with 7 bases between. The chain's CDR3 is CASSQANPSYNEQFF. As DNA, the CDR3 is TGTGCCAGCAGCCAAGCAAATCCCTCCTACAATGAGCAGTTCTTC.

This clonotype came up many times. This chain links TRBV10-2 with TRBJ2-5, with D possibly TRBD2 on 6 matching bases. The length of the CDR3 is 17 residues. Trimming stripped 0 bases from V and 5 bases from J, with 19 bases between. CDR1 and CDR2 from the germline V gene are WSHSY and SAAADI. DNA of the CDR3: TGCGCCAGCAGTGAGTCGGGGTATGGAGGGATACGGGAGACCCAGTACTTC. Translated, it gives CASSESGYGGIRETQYF.

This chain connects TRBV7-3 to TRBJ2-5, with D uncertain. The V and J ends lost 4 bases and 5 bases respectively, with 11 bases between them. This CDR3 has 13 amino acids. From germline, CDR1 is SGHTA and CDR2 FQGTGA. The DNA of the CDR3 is TGTGCCAGCAGCTCCGGTTCGATCGAGACCCAGTACTTC. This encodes CASSSGSIETQYF.

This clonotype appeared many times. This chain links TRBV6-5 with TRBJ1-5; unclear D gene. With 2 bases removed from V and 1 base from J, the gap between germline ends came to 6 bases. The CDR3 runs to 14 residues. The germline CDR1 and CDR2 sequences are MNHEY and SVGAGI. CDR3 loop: CASSYLNSNQPQHF. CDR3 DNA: TGTGCCAGCAGTTACCTAAACAGCAATCAGCCCCAGCATTTT.

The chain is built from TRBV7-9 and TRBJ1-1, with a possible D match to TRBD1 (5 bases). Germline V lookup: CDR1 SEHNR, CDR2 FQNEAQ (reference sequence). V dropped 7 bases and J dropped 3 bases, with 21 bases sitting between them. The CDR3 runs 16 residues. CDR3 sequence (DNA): TGTGCCAGCACCTTCGTTCACCTCAGGGAAGACACTGAAGCTTTCTTT. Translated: CASTFVHLREDTEAFF.